This T cell receptor beta chain was observed in a study of beta chain features in type 1 diabetes. General study points: For Type 1 diabetes patients, all four CD4+ subsets carried TCRB CDR3s that were moderately but significantly shorter.

TCRB transcripts that were expressed got sequenced, as all of the isolated RNA had been reverse transcribed. TCRdb's copy holds only in-frame clones and misses some; the assay was immunoSEQ multiplex PCR. The data contain hundreds of thousands of clones, over 13% of them seen just once; the ten biggest clones take up approximately 0.042%. On this clone: Its matching antigen is unknown.

With V trimmed by 2 bases and J by 10 bases, 6 bases remained unmatched. Germline V gene data show CDR1 as MGHDK and CDR2 as SYGVNS. The CDR3 is 16 residues long. Sample: naive CD4+ T cells from blood. This chain joins TRBV25-1 and TRBJ1-6; 12 bases line up with TRBD1. The TCR comes from a man aged 18 to 29 with type 1 diabetes. CDR3: CASSEPGQGALSPLHF. CDR3 DNA sequence: TGTGCCAGCAGTGAACCGGGACAGGGGGCTTTGTCACCCCTCCACTTT.